These 19 T cell receptor beta chains were sequenced from one sample in a study of T cells in Graves' hyperthyroidism and ophthalmopathy (dated by TCRdb to between 2019 and 2020). The method behind the library was multiplex PCR. Instrument on record: Illumina HiSeq 2000. The TCR beta CDR3 regions were amplified from the RNA transcripts. The first round of RT-PCR for the TCR CDR3 was performed with the HTBI primer set and the Qiagen OneStep RT-PCR kit. In TCRdb, the public reads were trimmed at Q25 with fastp and aligned with MiXCR, with productive beta chains retained. Identical CDR3 protein sequences are pooled into one entry, listed with their most common genes and DNA. This sample gives 620,000 or so distinct CDR3 sequences in total; roughly 14% of them show up just once. The ten top clones hold around 12% of the sample. The specimen sequenced was blood. The receptors come from a woman between 45 and 60 years old with Graves' ophthalmopathy.

This clonotype was seen repeatedly, ten times or more. This chain connects TRBV5-1 to TRBJ1-1, with unresolved D. Trimming pared 3 bases from V and 4 bases from J, leaving 13 bases between. The germline V gene has CDR1 SGHRS and CDR2 YFSETQ. The CDR3 loop spans 14 amino acids. The DNA for the CDR3 is TGCGCCAGCAGCTGGCGGGAGGTGGGCACTGAAGCTTTCTTT. The encoded protein is CASSWREVGTEAFF.

This clonotype has ten or more counts. The chain has TRBV6-1 and TRBJ2-3, with unresolved D. The CDR3 totals 11 residues. Trimming took off 3 bases at V and 9 bases at J, with 7 bases between the two ends. Germline-derived CDR1 and CDR2 are MNHNS and SASEGT. The CDR3 protein is CASSDLSTQYF. The CDR3 DNA reads TGTGCCAGCAGTGACTTGTCCACGCAGTATTTT.

This clonotype was picked up many times. The V gene is TRBV5-1, the J gene TRBJ2-7; 7 positions agree with TRBD2. Germline trimming cut 5 bases from V and 0 bases from J; bases unmatched to any gene: 11. This CDR3 region has 16 residues. The germline CDR1 and CDR2 sequences are SGHRS and YFSETQ. CDR3 protein: CASRYLSSGDSYEQYF. For the CDR3, the DNA is TGCGCCAGCAGATATCTATCTAGCGGTGACTCCTACGAGCAGTACTTC.

The chain combines TRBV12-3 or TRBV12-4 with TRBJ2-2; TRBD2 matches 7 bases. With V trimmed by 4 bases and J by 3 bases, 5 bases remained unmatched. This CDR3 contains 15 residues. CDR3 sequence reads: CASSSRDYYTGELFF. CDR3 sequence (DNA): TGTGCCAGCAGTTCCCGGGACTACTACACCGGGGAGCTGTTTTTT.

This clonotype was counted a few times. The chain combines TRBV9 with TRBJ2-1; D gene uncertain. Germline V gives CDR1 SGDLS, CDR2 YYNGEE. Trimming took 1 base from V and 10 from J, leaving 15 bases between them. CDR3 length: 14 residues. The CDR3 loop reads CASSVTGVNAEQFF. CDR3 nucleotides: TGTGCCAGCAGCGTAACTGGAGTAAACGCCGAGCAGTTCTTC.

This clonotype was detected a few times. This chain links TRBV24-1 with TRBJ1-2; maybe TRBD1 (5 bases). The V end was cut by 1 base, the J end by 4 bases, with 6 bases between. This CDR3 region has 13 residues. Germline V CDR1 and CDR2: KGHDR, SFDVKD. The CDR3 nucleotides read TGTGCCACCAGTGATTTAGACAGCTATGGCTACACCTTC. Encoded protein: CATSDLDSYGYTF.

This clonotype was seen a few times. The V gene is TRBV15, the J gene TRBJ2-6, with TRBD2 matching over 16 bases. Germline V lookup: CDR1 LNHNV, CDR2 YYDKDF (reference sequence). V gave up 2 bases and J gave up 4 bases; unmatched junction bases: 2. The CDR3 sequence is 18 residues long. CDR3 sequence (DNA): TGTGCCACCAGCAGATCGGGACTAGCGGGAGGGGGGGCCAACGTCCTGACTTTC. Translating gives CATSRSGLAGGGANVLTF.

A single count supports this clonotype. The rearrangement links TRBV9 to TRBJ2-7; 8 bases map to TRBD2. The junction had 11 bases not matched to a gene; V was cut back by 1 base and J by 5 bases. CDR1 is SGDLS and CDR2 is YYNGEE in the germline V gene. The CDR3 spans 16 residues. The CDR3 spells CASSVSSGGPMDEQYF. The CDR3 region has the DNA TGTGCCAGCAGCGTAAGCTCGGGAGGGCCGATGGACGAGCAGTACTTC. The full variable domain, completed using reference TRBV9 and TRBJ2-7, is DSGVTQTPKHLITATGQRVTLRCSPRSGDLSVYWYQQSLDQGLQFLIQYYNGEERAKGNILERFSAQQFPDLHSELNLSSLELGDSALYFCASSVSSGGPMDEQYFGPGTRLTVT.

In this sample, this clonotype turned up many times. The chain is built from TRBV15 and TRBJ1-1, with TRBD1 as a possible D gene (5 bases). This CDR3 region has 16 residues. V lost 0 bases and J lost 10, with 21 bases in between. Germline values: CDR1 LNHNV, CDR2 YYDKDF (reference sequence). CDR3 in DNA: TGTGCCACCAGCAGAGATTATACAGGTGCCGGGAGTTCAGCTTTCTTT. This codes for CATSRDYTGAGSSAFF.

This chain uses TRBV5-1 with TRBJ2-6, with unresolved D. Germline V lookup: CDR1 SGHRS, CDR2 YFSETQ. The V end was cut by 4 bases, the J end by 3 bases, with 11 bases between. CDR3 length: 15 residues. The CDR3 coding sequence is TGCGCCAGCAGCCCCCTAAAGAGTGGGGCCAACGTCCTGACTTTC. It translates to CASSPLKSGANVLTF.

This clonotype was observed at least ten times. V gene TRBV6-5 combines with J gene TRBJ1-5; tentative D call: TRBD1 (5 bases). The CDR3 totals 17 residues. CDR1 is MNHEY and CDR2 is SVGAGI in the germline V gene. The ends were cut back, 0 bases at V and 5 bases at J, with 17 bases in the middle. The CDR3, as DNA: TGTGCCAGCAGTTACTCAGGGGCCAGAGGGAGGTATCAGCCCCAGCATTTT. It is translated as CASSYSGARGRYQPQHF.

This clonotype was observed many times. This chain uses TRBV11-3 with TRBJ2-3; weak D call: TRBD2 (6 bases). V lost 5 bases and J lost 1, with 16 bases in between. CDR1 and CDR2 (germline): SGHNT, YENEEA. The length of the CDR3 is 16 residues. The CDR3 coding sequence is TGTGCCAGCAGCCCGGGACTTTCCTGGGGCACAGATACGCAGTATTTT. Translating it yields CASSPGLSWGTDTQYF.

This clonotype showed up just a few times. The chain recombines TRBV9 with TRBJ1-1; TRBD1 matches at 7 bases. This CDR3 region has 15 residues. CDR1 is SGDLS, CDR2 YYNGEE, per germline. The V gene end was trimmed by 4 bases and the J gene end by 0 bases; junction bases not matched to a gene: 6. CDR3 in amino acids: CASSILQGMNTEAFF. DNA for the CDR3: TGTGCCAGCAGCATTCTACAGGGGATGAACACTGAAGCTTTCTTT.

This clonotype was counted many times. The chain has TRBV20-1 and TRBJ2-7, with TRBD2 identical over 9 bases. The CDR3 is 15 amino acids. J lost 4 bases, V lost 6 bases, and 13 bases had no gene match. Per the germline V gene, CDR1 is DFQATT and CDR2 is SNEGSKA (reference sequence). CDR3 sequence reads: CSASLGGRDVYEQYF. DNA of the CDR3: TGCAGTGCCTCCCTCGGCGGGAGGGATGTGTACGAGCAGTACTTC.

This clonotype was recorded a few times. At one end the junction does not follow the germline gene, possibly because of a read error. The chain uses TRBV7-7 and TRBJ2-2; TRBD2 matches at 13 bases. The CDR3 sequence is 17 residues long. Per germline, CDR1 SSHAT and CDR2 FNYEAQ (reference sequence). CDR3 coding DNA: TGTGCTAGCAGCAACGGACTAGCGGGAGAGAACTTCGGGGAGCTGTTTTTT. It specifies CASSNGLAGENFGELFF.

In this sample, this clonotype turned up many times. The rearrangement links TRBV20-1 to TRBJ1-5, with D possibly matching TRBD1 (5 bases). The CDR3 is 15 residues long. V lost 1 base, J lost 6 bases, and 16 bases lay in between. Germline V gives CDR1 DFQATT, CDR2 SNEGSKA (reference sequence). The CDR3 coding sequence is TGCAGTGCTAGAGTTGGAGGGGAAGGCAGTCAGCCCCAGCATTTT. As protein: CSARVGGEGSQPQHF.

This clonotype was counted at least ten times. The chain couples TRBV29-1 to TRBJ2-3; tentative D call: TRBD2 (5 bases). The CDR3 extends over 14 amino acids. Between the trimmed V and J ends, which lost 2 bases and 2 bases, there was a span of 11 bases. Germline assignment: CDR1 SQVTM and CDR2 ANQGSEA. The CDR3 nucleotides read TGCAGCGTTGAACCACTAGGGATCACAGATACGCAGTATTTT. It yields the protein CSVEPLGITDTQYF.

In the case of this clonotype: A read error may be the cause here, since a much bigger clone is one base away. The chain has TRBV28 and TRBJ2-1, with 8 bases matching TRBD2. CDR1 is MDHEN and CDR2 is SYDVKM in the germline V gene. The CDR3 extends over 20 amino acids. V gave up 6 bases and J gave up 0 bases; unmatched junction bases: 19. The CDR3 region has the DNA TGTGCCAGCAGCCTTCACGGGACTAGAGGGAGCCTCAGCTCCTACAATGAGCAGTTCTTC. Translating it yields CASSLHGTRGSLSSYNEQFF.

This clonotype was seen many times. The chain couples TRBV9 to TRBJ2-7, with D perhaps matching TRBD1 (5 bases). The CDR3 is made up of 15 amino acids. The V end lost 2 bases, the J end lost 2 bases, and 14 bases lay between the germline ends. From germline, CDR1 is SGDLS and CDR2 YYNGEE. The CDR3 region has the DNA TGTGCCAGCAGCGTCTATGTGGCAGGGCCCTACGAGCAGTACTTC. This sequence encodes CASSVYVAGPYEQYF.